The rows below give T cell receptor beta chains drawn from one sample of a study of HIV-infected patients and healthy controls. TCRdb used MiXCR to reprocess the 5' RACE reads, holding one entry per CDR3 protein. The sample comprises about 7,900 distinct CDR3 sequences, approximately 9.1% of which are singletons, and about 10% rests with the top ten. This material consisted of blood, taken during antiretroviral therapy. The source of these receptors is an adult with HIV infection. Both conserved end residues are part of each CDR3. A D gene is named only where the DNA matches it firmly. The size of a clone is reported for some rows only, either as once, few or many, or as a class for expanded clones.

>.|TRBJ2-1|.|TRBV12-3/TRBV12-4
CASSRGAVSYNEQFF
TGTGCCAGCAGTAGGGGAGCGGTCAGCTACAATGAGCAGTTCTTC
>.|TRBJ2-6|.|TRBV29-1
CSVESRDSGANVLTF
TGCAGCGTCGAAAGCCGGGACTCTGGGGCCAACGTCCTGACTTTC
>medium-sized|TRBJ2-3|TRBD2|TRBV20-1
CSAVGEREGLGTDTQYF
TGCAGTGCCGTGGGGGAGCGGGAGGGCCTCGGAACAGATACGCAGTATTTT
>many|TRBJ1-5|.|TRBV11-2
CASSLRGAGSNQPQHF
TGTGCCAGCAGCTTACGGGGGGCAGGGAGCAATCAGCCCCAGCATTTT
>many|TRBJ2-7|.|TRBV7-2
CASSLVSREENEQYF
TGTGCCAGCAGCTTAGTCTCCAGGGAGGAGAACGAGCAGTACTTC
>many|TRBJ2-7|TRBD2|TRBV4-1
CASSQIPGLLTSYEQYF
TGCGCCAGCAGCCAGATCCCGGGACTACTGACCTCCTACGAGCAGTACTTC
>.|TRBJ1-1|.|TRBV7-3
CASSPWTNTEAFF
TGTGCCAGCAGCCCCTGGACCAACACTGAAGCTTTCTTT
>many|TRBJ2-3|TRBD2|TRBV29-1
CSAGSGRNTDTQYF
TGCAGCGCAGGGAGCGGGAGGAACACAGATACGCAGTATTTT
>.|TRBJ2-1|TRBD2|TRBV7-3
CASSLGALAGPNEQFF
TGTGCCAGCAGCTTAGGGGCGCTAGCGGGACCGAATGAGCAGTTCTTC
>.|TRBJ2-3|.|TRBV5-1
CASSLGLSTDTQYF
TGCGCCAGCAGCTTGGGACTTAGCACAGATACGCAGTATTTT
>.|TRBJ1-5|TRBD1|TRBV19
CASSIEQGTQPQHF
TGTGCCAGTAGTATAGAACAGGGGACTCAGCCCCAGCATTTT
>medium-sized|TRBJ1-5|.|TRBV2
CASSQNRASQPQHF
TGTGCCAGCAGTCAAAACAGGGCGAGTCAGCCCCAGCATTTT
>few|TRBJ2-1|.|TRBV7-8
CASNLAGSYNEQFF
TGTGCCAGCAATCTGGCAGGGTCCTACAATGAGCAGTTCTTC
>many|TRBJ2-7|TRBD1|TRBV2
CASSEEATGVGEQYF
TGTGCCAGCAGTGAAGAGGCTACAGGGGTGGGCGAGCAGTACTTC
>many|TRBJ2-3|TRBD2|TRBV9
CASSVGLAGGTDTQYF
TGTGCCAGCAGCGTAGGGTTAGCGGGAGGAACAGATACGCAGTATTTT
>medium-sized|TRBJ2-7|.|TRBV5-1
CASSLEGLGGYEQYF
TGCGCCAGCAGCTTGGAGGGACTTGGGGGCTACGAGCAGTACTTC
>many|TRBJ2-1|TRBD1|TRBV5-6
CASSGKQGARGNEQFF
TGTGCCAGCAGCGGCAAACAGGGGGCTAGGGGTAATGAGCAGTTCTTC
>medium-sized|TRBJ2-7|TRBD1|TRBV10-2
CASTRRQGTYEQYF
TGCGCCAGCACCAGGAGACAGGGGACCTACGAGCAGTACTTC
>many|TRBJ2-7|TRBD2|TRBV5-4
CASSLVGGIRGVEVIRSYEQYF
TGTGCCAGCAGCTTGGTGGGGGGGATTCGGGGCGTTGAAGTTATTAGGTCCTACGAGCAGTACTTC
>.|TRBJ2-2|TRBD1|TRBV29-1
CSVGGRGQMNTGELFF
TGCAGCGTTGGAGGTCGGGGACAGATGAACACCGGGGAGCTGTTTTTT
>many|TRBJ2-1|.|TRBV12-5
CASGLVPHAIAPRSSYNEQFF
TGTGCTAGTGGTTTGGTCCCACACGCCATAGCCCCAAGGAGCTCCTACAATGAGCAGTTCTTC
>once|TRBJ2-3|.|TRBV13
CASSLGGKLTDTQYF
TGTGCCAGCAGCTTAGGGGGTAAACTCACAGATACGCAGTATTTT
>many|TRBJ1-6|TRBD1|TRBV20-1
CSAEDREYNSPLHF
TGCAGTGCCGAAGACAGGGAGTATAATTCACCCCTCCACTTT
>many|TRBJ2-7|.|TRBV29-1
CSVANRDGAPYEQYF
TGCAGCGTTGCAAACCGGGACGGAGCTCCCTACGAGCAGTACTTC
>many|TRBJ2-5|TRBD1|TRBV7-2
CASSRTGTAQETQYF
TGTGCCAGCAGTAGGACCGGGACAGCGCAAGAGACCCAGTACTTC
>medium-sized|TRBJ1-6|.|TRBV6-5
CASSYPQGGLLKSPLHF
TGTGCCAGCAGTTACCCTCAGGGCGGGTTGCTTAAGTCACCCCTCCACTTT